A single sample is the source of the 28 T cell receptor beta chains below, sequenced in a study of CD8+ T cells in alopecia areata. The treatment is: oral pan-JAK inhibitor, 5-10 mg twice daily. Sequencing relied on a cDNA template that was reverse transcribed from extracted RNA. The data were produced by immunoSEQ multiplex PCR, yet TCRdb's version contains in-frame clones alone and is incomplete. The data show more than 110,000 clones, approximately 80% seen once. Sample: CD8+ T cells sorted from blood, taken at week 4, from a patient treated with tofacitinib. Receptors originate from a human donor with alopecia areata.

The gene calls are TRBV19 and TRBJ2-7; no firm D call. V dropped 5 bases and J dropped 5 bases, with 7 bases sitting between them. This CDR3 contains 11 residues. Germline V gene data show CDR1 as LNHDA and CDR2 as SQIVND (reference sequence). CDR3 protein: CASSAGHEQYF. DNA for the CDR3: TGTGCCAGTAGTGCCGGTCACGAGCAGTACTTC. The complete variable domain, with remaining parts taken from reference TRBV19 and TRBJ2-7, reads DGGITQSPKYLFRKEGQNVTLSCEQNLNHDAMYWYRQDPGQGLRLIYYSQIVNDFQKGDIAEGYSVSREKKESFPLTVTSAQKNPTAFYLCASSAGHEQYFGPGTRLTVT.

This chain links TRBV6-5 with TRBJ2-5; D gene uncertain. CDR3 length: 14 amino acids. CDR1 is MNHEY, CDR2 SVGAGI, per germline. The V and J ends lost 0 bases and 1 base respectively, with 6 bases between them. This chain's CDR3 is CASSYSGSQETQYF. The CDR3 bases are TGTGCCAGCAGTTACTCAGGTTCCCAAGAGACCCAGTACTTC.

The chain is built from TRBV6-6 and TRBJ1-1, with D uncertain. The CDR3 is 13 amino acids. The germline V gene has CDR1 MNHNY and CDR2 SVGAGI (reference sequence). The V end lost 0 bases, the J end lost 4 bases, and 6 bases lay between the germline ends. The CDR3 reads CASSYSRGTEAFF. As DNA, the CDR3 is TGTGCCAGCAGTTACTCGAGAGGCACTGAAGCTTTCTTT.

A few counts support this clone. The chain carries TRBV7-9 and TRBJ2-7; D tentatively reads TRBD1 or TRBD2 (5 bases each). Germline loops: CDR1 SEHNR, CDR2 FQNEAQ (reference sequence). The V end lost 6 bases, the J end lost 3 bases, and 12 bases lay between the germline ends. CDR3 length: 13 amino acids. The CDR3 sequence is CASSPGTYYEQYF. DNA of the CDR3: TGTGCCAGCAGTCCCGGGACCTACTACGAGCAGTACTTC.

The chain couples TRBV11-2 to TRBJ2-1; a weak D match, TRBD2 (5 bases). The CDR3 runs to 16 residues. CDR1 SGHAT and CDR2 FQNNGV come from the germline V gene. V shed 1 base and J shed 0 bases, with 10 bases lying between them. The CDR3 bases are TGTGCCAGCAGCTTAGGTTCGGGGAGCTCCTACAATGAGCAGTTCTTC. Translation: CASSLGSGSSYNEQFF. The complete variable domain, with remaining parts taken from reference TRBV11-2 and TRBJ2-1, reads EAGVAQSPRYKIIEKRQSVAFWCNPISGHATLYWYQQILGQGPKLLIQFQNNGVVDDSQLPKDRFSAERLKGVDSTLKIQPAKLEDSAVYLCASSLGSGSSYNEQFFGPGTRLTVL.

V gene TRBV5-6 combines with J gene TRBJ2-4, with unresolved D. This CDR3 spans 15 amino acids. Germline loops: CDR1 SGHDT, CDR2 YYEEEE. V lost 0 bases and J lost 5, with 12 bases in between. CDR3 in amino acids: CASSLERASQNIQYF. CDR3 DNA sequence: TGTGCCAGCAGCTTGGAACGGGCATCCCAAAACATTCAGTACTTC.

This clone was picked up many times. The chain uses TRBV7-2 and TRBJ2-1; D may be TRBD1 (7 bases). Between the trimmed V and J ends, which lost 8 bases and 4 bases, there was a span of 15 bases. Germline V gene lookup returns CDR1 SGHTA and CDR2 FQGNSA. This CDR3 comprises 14 residues. Written as DNA, the CDR3 is TGTGCCAGCCTCCCAGGGGGGCTATACAATGAGCAGTTCTTC. Encoded protein: CASLPGGLYNEQFF.

The chain couples TRBV7-8 to TRBJ1-1, with TRBD1 matching over 7 bases. Trimming cost V 5 bases and J 8 bases; bases outside gene matches: 5. Germline CDR1 is SGHVS and CDR2 is FQNEAQ. There are 12 residues in the CDR3. For the CDR3, the DNA is TGTGCCAGCAGCCCAACAGGGGTCGAAGCTTTCTTT. It encodes CASSPTGVEAFF.

This chain uses TRBV5-6 with TRBJ2-1; no clear D gene. The CDR3 totals 16 residues. Trimming shortened V by 1 base and J by 4 bases, and 15 bases separated the two germline ends. Germline-derived CDR1 and CDR2 are SGHDT and YYEEEE. The CDR3 is CASSLWHTAHYNEQFF. In DNA form, the CDR3 reads TGTGCCAGCAGCTTGTGGCATACTGCCCATTACAATGAGCAGTTCTTC.

A few counts support this clone. In DNA form, the CDR3 reads TGCGCCAGCGGGTCCCCGGGAGAGGGGACTGAAGCTTTCTTT. It yields the protein CASGSPGEGTEAFF. V gene TRBV4-1 combines with J gene TRBJ1-1; weak D call: TRBD1 (5 bases). The CDR3 length is 14 residues. V was pared by 8 bases and J by 5 bases, with 18 bases between. Looked up from germline, CDR1 is MGHRA and CDR2 is YSYEKL.

This rearrangement joins TRBV7-2 to TRBJ2-3, with 12 bases fitting TRBD2. The germline CDR1 and CDR2 sequences are SGHTA and FQGNSA. The CDR3 has 15 amino acids. Trimming took 5 bases from V and 3 from J; bases not matched to a gene: 3. CDR3 region: CASSPTSGGTDTQYF. CDR3 nucleotides: TGTGCCAGCAGCCCGACTAGCGGGGGAACAGATACGCAGTATTTT.

The V and J genes are TRBV30 and TRBJ1-2; TRBD1 might be the D (5 bases). The CDR3 runs 18 residues. Trimming took 3 bases from V and 0 from J, leaving 23 bases between them. Germline CDR1 GTSNPN, CDR2 SVGIG (reference sequence). The CDR3 spells CAWRRRGGAAGTNYGYTF. In DNA, the CDR3 is TGTGCCTGGAGACGACGCGGTGGGGCCGCCGGTACTAACTATGGCTACACCTTC.

J is TRBJ2-1 and V is TRBV4-3, with 10 positions matching TRBD2. CDR1 and CDR2 from the germline V gene are LGHNA and YSLEER. With V trimmed by 0 bases and J by 2 bases, 4 bases remained unmatched. The CDR3 sequence is 17 residues long. CDR3 in DNA: TGCGCCAGCAGCCAAGATTGGACTAGCGGTCCCTACAATGAGCAGTTCTTC. Translation gives CASSQDWTSGPYNEQFF.

The V gene is TRBV7-6, the J gene TRBJ2-5, with a possible D match to TRBD1 (5 bases). Trimming took 5 bases from V and 4 from J, leaving 17 bases between them. Per the germline V gene, CDR1 is SGHVS and CDR2 is FNYEAQ. This CDR3 spans 15 amino acids. CDR3 nucleotides: TGTGCCAGCAGCGCTGGTGAAGGGGTGGGAGAGACCCAGTACTTC. Translation: CASSAGEGVGETQYF.

The V gene is TRBV7-9, the J gene TRBJ2-1; no reliable D call. Germline V gene data show CDR1 as SEHNR and CDR2 as FQNEAQ (reference sequence). V shed 4 bases and J shed 13 bases, with 17 bases lying between them. The CDR3 runs to 13 residues. The CDR3: CASSSLGWEAQFF. Written as DNA, the CDR3 is TGTGCCAGCAGCTCCCTGGGGTGGGAAGCCCAGTTCTTC.

The chain links TRBV5-6 to TRBJ2-7; 7 bases align to TRBD1. The CDR3 sequence is 14 residues long. CDR1 and CDR2 from the germline V gene are SGHDT and YYEEEE. V was pared by 2 bases and J by 0 bases, with 2 bases of the junction left unmatched. The CDR3 loop reads CASSLGDSSYEQYF. CDR3 nucleotides: TGTGCCAGCAGCTTAGGGGACAGCTCCTACGAGCAGTACTTC.

This chain uses TRBV7-9 with TRBJ2-3, with 13 bases lining up with TRBD2. Germline values: CDR1 SEHNR, CDR2 FQNEAQ (reference sequence). CDR3 length equals 16 residues. V lost 8 bases, J lost 2 bases, and 7 bases stayed unmatched. CDR3 loop: CASGTTSGGYTDTQYF. The DNA of the CDR3 is TGTGCCAGCGGCACGACTAGCGGGGGGTACACAGATACGCAGTATTTT.

The chain couples TRBV4-2 to TRBJ2-1; TRBD2 matches 10 bases. This CDR3 comprises 16 residues. Germline V CDR1 and CDR2: LGHNA, YNFKEQ. Trimming took 0 bases from V and 7 from J; bases not matched to a gene: 6. CDR3 sequence (DNA): TGTGCCAGCAGCCAAGAAGACAGCGGGGGGGCTAATGAGCAGTTCTTC. It codes for CASSQEDSGGANEQFF.

This clone has just a few counts. V gene TRBV6-5 combines with J gene TRBJ1-5; 8 bases are shared with TRBD1. The ends lost 6 bases at V and 7 bases at J; junction bases unmatched: 11. CDR3 length equals 15 residues. In germline, CDR1 is MNHEY, CDR2 SVGAGI. The CDR3 sequence: CASSPDRGGMQPQHF. CDR3 DNA sequence: TGTGCCAGCAGCCCTGACAGGGGAGGAATGCAGCCCCAGCATTTT.

This clone was observed a few times. The chain carries TRBV4-1 and TRBJ2-3, with no clear D. V shed 0 bases and J shed 6 bases, with 10 bases lying between them. The CDR3 sequence is 14 residues long. Germline lookup yields CDR1 MGHRA and CDR2 YSYEKL. The CDR3 region is CASSQDSKGDTQYF. CDR3 coding DNA: TGCGCCAGCAGCCAAGATAGCAAAGGGGATACGCAGTATTTT.

The chain joins TRBV27 to TRBJ2-1; possibly TRBD1 for D (5 bases). Trimming shortened V by 3 bases and J by 3 bases, and 15 bases separated the two germline ends. The V gene's germline CDR1 is MNHEY and CDR2 SMNVEV (reference sequence). The CDR3 is 16 residues long. The CDR3 is CASSLLGQAIYNEQFF. CDR3 bases: TGTGCCAGCAGTTTGCTCGGACAAGCTATCTACAATGAGCAGTTCTTC.

V usage is TRBV11-2 and J usage is TRBJ2-3; no firm D call. With 1 base removed from V and 0 bases from J, the gap between germline ends came to 5 bases. The CDR3 has 14 amino acids. Germline-derived CDR1 and CDR2 are SGHAT and FQNNGV. This CDR3 is CASSLVTSTDTQYF. The CDR3 nucleotides read TGTGCCAGCAGCTTAGTCACGAGCACAGATACGCAGTATTTT.

The chain combines TRBV29-1 with TRBJ2-1; D call uncertain. V was shortened by 1 base and J by 8 bases, with 9 bases between the two germline ends. Germline CDR1 is SQVTM and CDR2 is ANQGSEA. This CDR3 spans 12 amino acids. Here the CDR3 DNA reads TGCAGCGTTGAAGGCTTAGCCGATGAGCAGTTCTTC. Translated, it gives CSVEGLADEQFF.

The rearrangement uses TRBV7-2 and TRBJ2-6, with unresolved D. With 5 bases removed from V and 4 bases from J, the gap between germline ends came to 9 bases. From germline, CDR1 is SGHTA and CDR2 FQGNSA. The CDR3 has 14 residues. CDR3 protein: CASSPLSGANVLTF. CDR3 coding DNA: TGTGCCAGCAGCCCTCTCTCCGGGGCCAACGTCCTGACTTTC. Full variable domain (outside the CDR3, taken from reference TRBV7-2 and TRBJ2-6): GAGVSQSPSNKVTEKGKDVELRCDPISGHTALYWYRQSLGQGLEFLIYFQGNSAPDKSGLPSDRFSAERTGGSVSTLTIQRTQQEDSAVYLCASSPLSGANVLTFGAGSRLTVL.

The genes are TRBV2 and TRBJ2-7, with a possible D match to TRBD1 (6 bases). Germline assignment: CDR1 SNHLY and CDR2 FYNNEI. CDR3 size: 12 residues. V lost 7 bases to trimming and J lost 3 bases, with 10 bases between them. The CDR3 DNA follows: TGTGCCAGCAAGAACAGGGTCTACGAGCAGTACTTC. As protein: CASKNRVYEQYF.

V gene TRBV7-2 combines with J gene TRBJ2-5; weak D call: TRBD1 (6 bases). The germline gives CDR1 SGHTA, CDR2 FQGNSA. The V gene lost 1 base and the J gene lost 6 bases, with 12 bases spanning the gap. This CDR3 has 14 residues. The CDR3 bases are TGTGCCAGCAGCTTAGTGTCCAGGGGAAAGACCCAGTACTTC. Translated, it gives CASSLVSRGKTQYF.

The J gene is TRBJ1-2, the V gene TRBV30, with TRBD1 identical over 8 bases. CDR1 and CDR2 from the germline V gene are GTSNPN and SVGIG (reference sequence). J gave up 4 bases and V 0 bases, and 4 bases lay outside the gene matches. The CDR3 loop spans 14 amino acids. The CDR3 nucleotides read TGTGCCTGGAGTGTCGGACAGGGAACCTATGGCTACACCTTC. It yields the protein CAWSVGQGTYGYTF.

The V gene is TRBV2, the J gene TRBJ2-7, with 10 bases aligning to TRBD2. The CDR3 runs to 13 residues. Germline CDR1 SNHLY, CDR2 FYNNEI. V lost 8 bases, J lost 4 bases, and 5 bases stayed unmatched. The CDR3 loop reads CASQRGGEYEQYF. DNA for the CDR3: TGTGCCAGCCAGCGGGGGGGCGAATACGAGCAGTACTTC.